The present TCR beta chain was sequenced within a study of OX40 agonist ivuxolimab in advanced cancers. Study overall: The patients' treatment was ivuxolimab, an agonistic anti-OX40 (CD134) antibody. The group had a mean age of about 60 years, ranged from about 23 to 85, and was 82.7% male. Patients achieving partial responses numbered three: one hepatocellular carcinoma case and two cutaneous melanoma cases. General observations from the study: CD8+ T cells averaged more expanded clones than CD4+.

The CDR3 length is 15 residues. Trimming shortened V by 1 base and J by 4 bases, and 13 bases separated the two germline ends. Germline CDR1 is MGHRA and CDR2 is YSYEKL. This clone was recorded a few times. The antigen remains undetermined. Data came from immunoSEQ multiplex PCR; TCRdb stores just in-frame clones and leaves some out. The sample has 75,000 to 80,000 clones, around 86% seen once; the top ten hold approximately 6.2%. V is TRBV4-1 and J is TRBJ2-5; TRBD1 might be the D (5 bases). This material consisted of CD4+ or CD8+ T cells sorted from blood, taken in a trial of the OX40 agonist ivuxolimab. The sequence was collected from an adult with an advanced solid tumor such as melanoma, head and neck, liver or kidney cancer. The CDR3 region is CASSQASQGGETQYF. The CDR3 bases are TGCGCCAGCAGCCAAGCGTCGCAGGGTGGAGAGACCCAGTACTTC.